The 32 T cell receptor beta chains below all came from one sample that was sequenced in a study of shared clonotypes between healthy human individuals. Clones were sequenced by immunoSEQ multiplex PCR, and TCRdb holds only the in-frame ones, with some missing. The data hold 1,500,000 or so clones, with around 98.5% observed a single time. The sample was naive CD4+ T cells sorted from blood. Subset in this sample: CD45RA+ positively selected. Receptors were obtained from a man aged 25-45 years in good health.

The chain uses TRBV28 and TRBJ1-1; D gene uncertain. The CDR3 totals 12 residues. Germline CDR1 is MDHEN and CDR2 is SYDVKM. V was cut by 7 bases and J by 3 bases, with 9 bases left in between. The DNA for the CDR3 is TGTGCCAGCAACGTGGTGGACACTGAAGCTTTCTTT. As protein: CASNVVDTEAFF.

The chain is built from TRBV5-6 and TRBJ2-5; TRBD2 matches at 13 bases. The CDR3 contains 16 residues. The junction had 9 bases not matched to a gene; V was cut back by 5 bases and J by 5 bases. The germline CDR1 and CDR2 sequences are SGHDT and YYEEEE. The DNA for the CDR3 is TGTGCCAGCAGTTCGGGACTAGCGGGAAGATGGGAGACCCAGTACTTC. It codes for CASSSGLAGRWETQYF.

Regarding this clone: Within the sample, other DNA sequences also encode this same CDR3. The chain carries TRBV5-1 and TRBJ2-2, with D possibly matching TRBD2 (5 bases). This CDR3 is 14 amino acids long. V was pared by 0 bases and J by 4 bases, with 7 bases between. Germline V gives CDR1 SGHRS, CDR2 YFSETQ. DNA of the CDR3: TGCGCCAGCAGCTTGGCGGCGGGCACCGGGGAGCTGTTTTTT. This sequence encodes CASSLAAGTGELFF.

This sequence joins TRBV10-2 and TRBJ2-7, with a weak D call TRBD1 (6 bases). Germline CDR1 WSHSY, CDR2 SAAADI. The CDR3 loop spans 14 amino acids. With 10 bases removed from V and 1 base from J, the gap between germline ends came to 17 bases. The chain's CDR3 is CATARDIQSYEQYF. CDR3 bases: TGCGCCACTGCCCGGGACATTCAATCCTACGAGCAGTACTTC.

The J gene is TRBJ2-3, the V gene TRBV28; D not certain. Germline V CDR1 and CDR2: MDHEN, SYDVKM. The CDR3 length is 14 residues. Trimming removed 2 bases at V and 3 bases at J, with 9 bases between. CDR3 sequence reads: CASSLSQSTDTQYF. In nucleotides, the CDR3 is TGTGCCAGCAGTTTAAGTCAGAGTACAGATACGCAGTATTTT.

The rearrangement links TRBV9 to TRBJ2-5; tentatively, D is TRBD1 (6 bases). This CDR3 spans 13 amino acids. CDR1 is SGDLS and CDR2 is YYNGEE in the germline V gene. V was pared by 3 bases and J by 4 bases, with 10 bases between. CDR3 nucleotide sequence: TGTGCCAGCAGCGCGCTAGGGGGAGAGACCCAGTACTTC. This translates into CASSALGGETQYF.

CDR3 in DNA: TGCGCCAGCAGCCACACTAGCGGTAGCACCGGGGAGCTGTTTTTT. Translated, it gives CASSHTSGSTGELFF. V gene TRBV10-1 combines with J gene TRBJ2-2; 8 bases map to TRBD2. This CDR3 is 15 amino acids long. V was pared by 6 bases and J by 4 bases, with 7 bases of the junction left unmatched. Germline V gene lookup returns CDR1 WNHNN and CDR2 SYGVQD (reference sequence).

The chain links TRBV28 to TRBJ1-2, with no clear D. The CDR3 runs 15 residues. V lost 6 bases and J lost 3, with 17 bases in between. Germline loops: CDR1 MDHEN, CDR2 SYDVKM. This chain's CDR3 is CASSLPPNRHYGYTF. For the CDR3, the DNA is TGTGCCAGCAGCCTACCCCCCAACAGACACTATGGCTACACCTTC.

This clone was found once. The chain combines TRBV11-2 with TRBJ2-1; 10 nucleotides line up with TRBD1. The CDR3 is 16 residues long. J gave up 2 bases and V 1 base, and 2 bases lay outside the gene matches. Germline V CDR1 and CDR2: SGHAT, FQNNGV. The CDR3 bases are TGTGCCAGCAGCTTAGCCGGGACAGGGGCCTACAATGAGCAGTTCTTC. Translation gives CASSLAGTGAYNEQFF.

The chain is built from TRBV5-1 and TRBJ2-7; D is uncertain. V was pared by 7 bases and J by 4 bases, with 15 bases between. From germline, CDR1 is SGHRS and CDR2 YFSETQ. The CDR3 spans 13 residues. This chain's CDR3 is CASQDPLRYEQYF. The CDR3 DNA sequence: TGCGCCAGCCAAGATCCTCTCCGATACGAGCAGTACTTC.

This chain uses TRBV7-9 with TRBJ1-4; D unresolved. The CDR3 has 13 residues. Deletions cut 5 bases from V and 7 bases from J, with 11 bases between. Germline V CDR1 and CDR2: SEHNR, FQNEAQ (reference sequence). The CDR3 coding sequence is TGTGCCAGCAGCCGTGGAACCCTTGAAAAACTGTTTTTT. As protein: CASSRGTLEKLFF.

CDR3 amino acids: CSDRMNTEAFF. CDR3 DNA: TGCAGCGACAGAATGAACACTGAAGCTTTCTTT. The V gene is TRBV20-1, the J gene TRBJ1-1; maybe TRBD1 (5 bases). The germline CDR1 and CDR2 sequences are DFQATT and SNEGSKA (reference sequence). This CDR3 is built from 11 residues.

The chain has TRBV18 and TRBJ2-6; D gene unclear. Trimming removed 3 bases from V and 0 bases from J, with 6 bases in between. The CDR3 sequence is 15 residues long. Looked up from germline, CDR1 is KGHSH and CDR2 is LQKENI. CDR3 sequence: CASSPAHSGANVLTF. The CDR3 region has the DNA TGTGCCAGCTCACCTGCCCACTCTGGGGCCAACGTCCTGACTTTC.

The chain couples TRBV15 to TRBJ1-5; 8 bases fit TRBD1. Germline V CDR1 and CDR2: LNHNV, YYDKDF (reference sequence). V trimming: 3 bases; J trimming: 4 bases; junction bases outside the gene matches: 8. The CDR3 has 16 residues. This CDR3 is CATSRGRDRRNQPQHF. The CDR3 DNA reads TGTGCCACCAGCAGGGGCCGGGACAGGCGTAATCAGCCCCAGCATTTT.

The chain links TRBV28 to TRBJ2-1, with 10 bases fitting TRBD1. CDR1 is MDHEN, CDR2 SYDVKM, per germline. With 6 bases clipped from V and 7 bases from J, the junction kept 12 bases outside the gene matches. The CDR3 runs 16 residues. For the CDR3, the DNA is TGTGCCAGCAGCTCACCTTTGACAGGGGGCTTTAATGAGCAGTTCTTC. Translation: CASSSPLTGGFNEQFF.

The table lists this clone with a count of one. The chain recombines TRBV11-2 with TRBJ2-1, with D possibly matching TRBD2 (5 bases). With 1 base removed from V and 5 bases from J, the gap between germline ends came to 12 bases. Germline V gene sequence: CDR1 SGHAT, CDR2 FQNNGV. The CDR3 runs to 15 residues. This chain's CDR3 is CASSLVRGLNNEQFF. The CDR3 nucleotides read TGTGCCAGCAGCTTAGTCCGCGGACTTAACAATGAGCAGTTCTTC.

The rearrangement joins TRBV6-5 to TRBJ1-1; 7 bases are a match to TRBD1. CDR1 is MNHEY, CDR2 SVGAGI, per germline. V lost 0 bases and J lost 2; bases outside the gene matches: 3. The CDR3 covers 15 residues. CDR3: CASSYSAGGNTEAFF. The CDR3 DNA follows: TGTGCCAGCAGTTACTCGGCAGGGGGAAACACTGAAGCTTTCTTT.

V is TRBV5-1 and J is TRBJ2-2, with 8 bases that match TRBD2. This CDR3 contains 17 residues. V was clipped by 1 base and J by 0 bases; unmatched bases: 5. Germline CDR1 reads SGHRS; CDR2 reads YFSETQ. The CDR3 region is CASSLLAGITNTGELFF. For the CDR3, the DNA is TGCGCCAGCAGCTTGCTAGCGGGCATAACGAACACCGGGGAGCTGTTTTTT.

The rearrangement uses TRBV27 and TRBJ2-1, with 9 bases fitting TRBD1. Germline loops: CDR1 MNHEY, CDR2 SMNVEV (reference sequence). J was trimmed by 7 bases and V by 10 bases; bases with no gene match: 14. The CDR3 sequence is 15 residues long. Written as DNA, the CDR3 is TGTGCCACAACCACCGGGACAGGGTATAGGAATGAGCAGTTCTTC. Its protein product is CATTTGTGYRNEQFF.

The chain links TRBV18 to TRBJ2-3; a possible D gene is TRBD2 (6 bases). The CDR3 contains 13 residues. Looked up from germline, CDR1 is KGHSH and CDR2 is LQKENI. Trimming shortened V by 7 bases and J by 2 bases, and 10 bases separated the two germline ends. In nucleotides, the CDR3 is TGTGCCAGCTGCCGGGACTTCACAGATACGCAGTATTTT. This sequence encodes CASCRDFTDTQYF.

The rearrangement joins TRBV5-5 to TRBJ2-7; TRBD1 might be the D (5 bases). In germline, CDR1 is SGHKS, CDR2 YYEKEE (reference sequence). Trimming cost V 1 base and J 6 bases, with 14 bases left between them. The CDR3 contains 14 residues. The CDR3 here is CASSLQGMVLEQYF. As DNA, the CDR3 is TGTGCCAGCAGCTTGCAGGGTATGGTGCTCGAGCAGTACTTC. Filled out from reference TRBV5-5 and TRBJ2-7, the complete variable domain reads DAGVTQSPTHLIKTRGQQVTLRCSPISGHKSVSWYQQVLGQGPQFIFQYYEKEERGRGNFPDRFSARQFPNYSSELNVNALLLGDSALYLCASSLQGMVLEQYFGPGTRLTVT.

V gene TRBV6-5 combines with J gene TRBJ2-1; D may be TRBD2 (6 bases). Deletions cut 2 bases from V and 8 bases from J, with 13 bases between. From germline, CDR1 is MNHEY and CDR2 SVGAGI. There are 14 residues in the CDR3. The CDR3 DNA reads as TGTGCCAGCAGTTACAGGAACAGGAGGGATGAGCAGTTCTTC. Translated, it gives CASSYRNRRDEQFF.

V usage is TRBV28 and J usage is TRBJ1-4, with D unresolved. The CDR3 totals 12 residues. Germline CDR1 is MDHEN and CDR2 is SYDVKM. V was shortened by 7 bases and J by 4 bases, with 7 bases between the two germline ends. The CDR3 DNA sequence: TGTGCCAGCAAACAGAGTAATGAAAAACTGTTTTTT. Encoded protein: CASKQSNEKLFF.

The rearrangement uses TRBV11-2 and TRBJ2-7, with D possibly being TRBD2 (5 bases). CDR1 is SGHAT and CDR2 is FQNNGV in the germline V gene. This CDR3 comprises 14 residues. Between the trimmed V and J ends, which lost 6 bases and 1 base, there was a span of 13 bases. CDR3 protein: CASRIVGGSYEQYF. In DNA form, the CDR3 reads TGTGCCAGCAGGATAGTCGGCGGGTCCTACGAGCAGTACTTC.

This chain connects TRBV5-1 to TRBJ1-5, with D perhaps matching TRBD1 (5 bases). Per germline, CDR1 SGHRS and CDR2 YFSETQ. The CDR3 is made up of 15 amino acids. Trimming cost V 4 bases and J 11 bases, with 22 bases left between them. The DNA of the CDR3 is TGCGCCAGCAGCATAGGGACCCCCGGTGTATTAACCCAGCATTTT. Its translation: CASSIGTPGVLTQHF. Together with reference TRBV5-1 and TRBJ1-5, the CDR3 gives the full variable domain: KAGVTQTPRYLIKTRGQQVTLSCSPISGHRSVSWYQQTPGQGLQFLFEYFSETQRNKGNFPGRFSGRQFSNSRSEMNVSTLELGDSALYLCASSIGTPGVLTQHFGDGTRLSIL.

Note on this clone: Relative to the germline gene, one junction end is altered; a read error may explain this. The chain is built from TRBV7-9 and TRBJ2-1, with TRBD1 matching 7 bases. Germline V gene sequence: CDR1 SEHNR, CDR2 FQNEAQ (reference sequence). The CDR3 has 15 amino acids. The CDR3 coding sequence is TGTGCCAGCAGCTTAGTTCAAGGGTATAGGCAGGGGGTCGTCTTC. Encoded protein: CASSLVQGYRQGVVF. Variable domain in full (rest from reference TRBV7-9 and TRBJ2-1): DTGVSQNPRHKITKRGQNVTFRCDPISEHNRLYWYRQTLGQGPEFLTYFQNEAQLEKSRLLSDRFSAERPKGSFSTLEIQRTEQGDSAMYLCASSLVQGYRQGVVFGPGTRLTVL.

The V and J genes are TRBV15 and TRBJ2-1; no clear D. V gave up 4 bases and J gave up 5 bases, with 15 bases separating them. CDR1 is LNHNV and CDR2 is YYDKDF in the germline V gene (reference sequence). The CDR3 spans 15 residues. CDR3 loop: CATSIGVRVDNEQFF. The CDR3 bases are TGTGCCACCAGCATAGGAGTAAGGGTAGACAATGAGCAGTTCTTC.

The chain carries TRBV29-1 and TRBJ1-2; 7 nucleotides agree with TRBD1. Germline V lookup: CDR1 SQVTM, CDR2 ANQGSEA. J lost 4 bases, V lost 6 bases, and 8 bases had no gene match. The CDR3 sequence is 13 residues long. CDR3 region: CSVHPQGGYGYTF. CDR3 DNA sequence: TGCAGCGTCCACCCTCAGGGGGGCTATGGCTACACCTTC.

About this clone itself: The sample holds other DNA sequences that translate to the same CDR3. The gene calls are TRBV15 and TRBJ1-1; D perhaps matches TRBD1 (6 bases). The CDR3 runs 13 residues. Germline CDR1 LNHNV, CDR2 YYDKDF (reference sequence). V lost 0 bases and J 4 bases, leaving 6 bases between the germline ends. The CDR3 DNA reads TGTGCCACCAGCAGAGACAGGGGCACTGAAGCTTTCTTT. It is translated as CATSRDRGTEAFF.

The rearrangement links TRBV5-1 to TRBJ2-2; D remains ambiguous. V was clipped by 9 bases and J by 1 base, with 13 bases between them. Per germline, CDR1 SGHRS and CDR2 YFSETQ. The CDR3 spans 14 residues. This CDR3 is CATKSGVNTGELFF. The CDR3 DNA is TGCGCCACCAAATCAGGAGTGAACACCGGGGAGCTGTTTTTT. The full variable domain, with the rest looked up from reference TRBV5-1 and TRBJ2-2, is KAGVTQTPRYLIKTRGQQVTLSCSPISGHRSVSWYQQTPGQGLQFLFEYFSETQRNKGNFPGRFSGRQFSNSRSEMNVSTLELGDSALYLCATKSGVNTGELFFGEGSRLTVL.

The J gene is TRBJ2-2, the V gene TRBV19; 8 bases fit TRBD1. Germline V gene lookup returns CDR1 LNHDA and CDR2 SQIVND (reference sequence). J lost 0 bases, V lost 6 bases, and 6 bases had no gene match. The CDR3 covers 16 residues. The CDR3 region is CASRLRTGPNTGELFF. CDR3 sequence (DNA): TGTGCCAGTAGGCTGAGGACAGGGCCGAACACCGGGGAGCTGTTTTTT.

The chain has TRBV5-4 and TRBJ2-5; D call uncertain. Germline V lookup: CDR1 SGHNT, CDR2 YYREEE (reference sequence). The CDR3 is made up of 16 amino acids. The V and J ends lost 0 bases and 0 bases respectively, with 12 bases between them. Here the CDR3 DNA reads TGTGCCAGCAGCTTGGTGCCGGGCTCGTACCAAGAGACCCAGTACTTC. The encoded protein is CASSLVPGSYQETQYF. Supplemented by reference TRBV5-4 and TRBJ2-5, the full variable domain reads ETGVTQSPTHLIKTRGQQVTLRCSSQSGHNTVSWYQQALGQGPQFIFQYYREEENGRGNFPPRFSGLQFPNYSSELNVNALELDDSALYLCASSLVPGSYQETQYFGPGTRLLVL.